A selection of T cell receptor beta chains follows, all from one sample in a study of shared clonotypes between healthy human individuals. The assay was immunoSEQ multiplex PCR, and TCRdb's table has in-frame clones only and misses some. The table lists about 490,000 clones, 60% to 80% of them singletons. The specimen sequenced was PBMCs. The receptor source for this set is a woman in her thirties or forties in good health. Some clones in this sample may be carry-over from other donors' samples. Each CDR3 is given with its conserved first and last residue. D genes are given only for firm matches. A row's size may be missing; if present it is once, few, many or a size class.

j_call,clone_size,d_call,v_call,cdr3_aa,cdr3_nt
TRBJ2-7,NA,NA,TRBV5-1,CASSPRPSYEQYF,TGCGCCAGCAGCCCCCGACCGTCCTACGAGCAGTACTTC
TRBJ1-1,NA,TRBD1,TRBV18,CASSSTGDTEAFF,TGTGCCAGCTCATCCACAGGGGACACTGAAGCTTTCTTT
TRBJ2-1,few,TRBD2,TRBV5-4,CASSLERESWNEQFF,TGTGCCAGCAGCTTAGAGCGGGAGTCGTGGAATGAGCAGTTCTTC
TRBJ2-2,NA,TRBD1,TRBV28,CASSLNTGVGGELFF,TGTGCCAGCAGTTTGAATACAGGGGTGGGCGGGGAGCTGTTTTTT
TRBJ1-1,NA,TRBD1,TRBV10-2,CASSDRGTEAFF,TGCGCCAGCAGTGACAGGGGGACTGAAGCTTTCTTT
TRBJ2-1,NA,TRBD1,TRBV19,CASSIPGQGVDEQFF,TGTGCCAGTAGTATACCGGGACAGGGGGTTGATGAGCAGTTCTTC
TRBJ2-2,NA,NA,TRBV6-6,CASSQNVGELFF,TGTGCCAGCAGCCAAAACGTCGGGGAGCTGTTTTTT
TRBJ1-2,once,NA,TRBV20-1,CSAREYYGYTF,TGCAGTGCTAGAGAGTACTATGGTTACACTTTC
TRBJ2-1,NA,NA,TRBV7-3,CASSFYQGGEQFF,TGTGCCAGCAGCTTCTACCAGGGGGGTGAGCAGTTCTTC
TRBJ2-3,many,NA,TRBV6-4,CASSDGGSTDTQYF,TGTGCCAGCAGTGACGGCGGGAGCACAGATACGCAGTATTTT
TRBJ2-4,NA,NA,TRBV7-2,CASSPLGLGNIQYF,TGTGCCAGCTCCCCGCTGGGACTGGGAAACATTCAGTACTTC
TRBJ2-3,NA,TRBD2,TRBV30,CAWSRVAGVLDTQYF,TGTGCCTGGAGTCGTGTAGCGGGAGTATTAGATACGCAGTATTTT
TRBJ1-1,few,TRBD1,TRBV7-6,CASSSSTGRNTEAFF,TGTGCCAGCAGCTCCTCGACAGGGAGGAACACTGAAGCTTTCTTT
TRBJ2-7,NA,TRBD1,TRBV11-2,CASSWDRGPYEQYF,TGTGCCAGCAGCTGGGACAGGGGACCGTATGAGCAGTACTTC
TRBJ2-3,NA,TRBD2,TRBV30,CAWSTSGTTDTQYF,TGTGCCTGGAGTACTAGCGGGACCACAGATACGCAGTATTTT
TRBJ2-7,NA,TRBD1,TRBV6-6,CASSYGDSYEQYF,TGTGCCAGCAGTTACGGGGACAGCTACGAGCAGTACTTC
TRBJ1-1,NA,NA,TRBV10-3,CAINPRGDTEAFF,TGTGCCATCAACCCGCGGGGAGACACTGAAGCTTTCTTT
TRBJ1-4,NA,NA,TRBV10-2,CASRRGTATNEKLFF,TGCGCCAGCAGGAGGGGGACTGCAACTAATGAAAAACTGTTTTTT